This is a list of T cell receptor beta chains from one sample in a study of T cell changes during pregnancy in multiple sclerosis. Produced via immunoSEQ multiplex PCR; TCRdb's table is partial and in-frame only. This table has approximately 44,000 clones, about 90% appearing once. The specimen comprised CD4+ T cells from peripheral blood mononuclear cells, sampled in the third trimester of pregnancy. All receptors come from a female donor with multiple sclerosis, enrolled in a pregnancy study. Each CDR3 is given with its conserved first and last residue. D genes are given only for firm matches. Clone size is given for some rows only: seen once, a few or many times, or a class if the clone is expanded.

TRBJ2-4	.	TRBV19	.	TGTGCCAGTAGTATAGATCGGGTGATGGCCAAAAACATTCAGTACTTC	CASSIDRVMAKNIQYF
TRBJ2-1	.	TRBV29-1	.	TGCAGCGTTGAAAGAAGCGCCACCGGGGGTGAGCAGTTCTTC	CSVERSATGGEQFF
TRBJ1-4	.	TRBV2	TRBD1	TGTGCCAGCAGTTCCGACAGGGCTAATAATGAAAAACTGTTTTTT	CASSSDRANNEKLFF
TRBJ2-7	.	TRBV7-9	TRBD2	TGTGCCAGCGGCCCAGCGGGAGGCGTAGAGCAGTACTTC	CASGPAGGVEQYF
TRBJ2-7	.	TRBV11-2	.	TGTGCCAGCAGCCGAACAGGGGGGGAATACGAGCAGTACTTC	CASSRTGGEYEQYF
TRBJ2-6	.	TRBV6-5	TRBD1	TGTGCCAGCAGTTACCAGGGGGTATCTGGGGCCAACGTCCTGACTTTC	CASSYQGVSGANVLTF
TRBJ2-1	.	TRBV9	.	TGTGCCAGCAGCAACCAACAGGACACCCTTTACAATGAGCAGTTCTTC	CASSNQQDTLYNEQFF
TRBJ1-5	.	TRBV27	TRBD1	TGTGCCAGCAGTTGGACAGGGAATCAGCCCCAGCATTTT	CASSWTGNQPQHF
TRBJ2-3	.	TRBV14	.	TGTGCCAGCAGCCGGCAGGGGTGGACAGATACGCAGTATTTT	CASSRQGWTDTQYF
TRBJ1-2	.	TRBV5-5	.	TGTGCCAGCAGCTTGGGTCAGGGTAACTATGGCTACACCTTC	CASSLGQGNYGYTF
TRBJ2-3	.	TRBV7-3	TRBD1	TGTGCCAGCAGCTTAACGTCGGCAGGGGGCTTAGATACGCAGTATTTT	CASSLTSAGGLDTQYF
TRBJ2-3	.	TRBV6-4	.	TGTGCCAGCAGTGAGGGCCCCTTCACAGATACGCAGTATTTT	CASSEGPFTDTQYF
TRBJ1-1	.	TRBV7-2	.	TGTGCCAGCAGCTCAAGAGGGGGGGGAAACACTGAAGCTTTCTTT	CASSSRGGGNTEAFF
TRBJ2-5	.	TRBV7-3	TRBD2	TGTGCCAGCAGCTTACCTAGCGGGAGATTAGAGACCCAGTACTTC	CASSLPSGRLETQYF
TRBJ1-2	.	TRBV5-6	TRBD1	TGTGCCAGCAGCCCGGGACAGGGGGCGTATGGCTACACCTTC	CASSPGQGAYGYTF
TRBJ2-7	.	TRBV11-1	.	TGTGCCAGCAGCTTAGCCAGGGCCGGATACGAGCAGTACTTC	CASSLARAGYEQYF
TRBJ1-2	.	TRBV7-2	.	TGTGCCAGCAGGCCCCAAATAGCGACTCCGAGCTATGGCTACACCTTC	CASRPQIATPSYGYTF
TRBJ1-1	.	TRBV18	.	TGTGCCAGCTCACGACAGGACCTGAACACTGAAGCTTTCTTT	CASSRQDLNTEAFF
TRBJ2-2	.	TRBV2	TRBD2	TGTGCCAGCAGGGGCGGGACTAGCGGGAGGCGAACCGGGGAGCTGTTTTTT	CASRGGTSGRRTGELFF
TRBJ2-1	.	TRBV9	TRBD2	TGTGCCAGCAGCGTAGGCGGGAGGGGGGAGCAGTTCTTC	CASSVGGRGEQFF
TRBJ1-2	.	TRBV6-5	.	TGTGCCAGCAGTAAGGGGTTAGGGTCTTTTGGCTACACCTTC	CASSKGLGSFGYTF
TRBJ2-3	.	TRBV11-1	TRBD2	TGTGCCAGCAGCTTACTAGCGGGAGCGGGGAAAACAGATACGCAGTATTTT	CASSLLAGAGKTDTQYF
TRBJ2-1	once	TRBV27	.	TGTGCCAGCAGTCTCCTTCGCCTAGCTGAAGACTCCTACAATGAGCAGTTCTTC	CASSLLRLAEDSYNEQFF
TRBJ2-7	.	TRBV25-1	TRBD1	TGTGCCAGCAGTGTCAACAGGGGAGTCCACGAGCAGTACTTC	CASSVNRGVHEQYF
TRBJ2-5	once	TRBV5-1	.	TGCGCCAGCAGCACCTCGGGACAAAGGTTTTCCCAGTACTTC	CASSTSGQRFSQYF
TRBJ2-6	.	TRBV7-2	.	TGTGCCAGCAGCTTAGAAAGGGACACCCGCTCTGGGGCCAACGTCCTGACTTTC	CASSLERDTRSGANVLTF
TRBJ2-7	.	TRBV9	.	TGTGCCAGCAGCGTACAGGCCGGCCCCTACGAGCAGTACTTC	CASSVQAGPYEQYF
TRBJ1-4	.	TRBV27	TRBD1	TGTGCCAGCAGTTTAGACAGGGATCAAAAACTGTTTTTT	CASSLDRDQKLFF
TRBJ2-6	.	TRBV4-3	TRBD1	TGCGCCAGCAGCCGTCAGGGGGCGCCTGGGGCCAACGTCCTGACTTTC	CASSRQGAPGANVLTF
TRBJ2-7	.	TRBV30	.	TGTGCCTGGAGTGGACAGTTCTACGAGCAGTACTTC	CAWSGQFYEQYF
TRBJ2-7	.	TRBV5-1	TRBD2	TGCGCCAGCAGCCGCGTAGCGGGAGACTCCTACGAGCAGTACTTC	CASSRVAGDSYEQYF
TRBJ2-1	.	TRBV19	TRBD1	TGTGCCAGTAAGGGGGCGGACCCTGGAAATCAGGCTGAGCAGTTCTTC	CASKGADPGNQAEQFF
TRBJ2-5	.	TRBV5-6	.	TGTGCCAGCAGCTTCCAGGGCGGCCAAGAGACCCAGTACTTC	CASSFQGGQETQYF
TRBJ1-5	.	TRBV18	.	TGTGCCAGCTCACCAATACAGATGAATCAGCCCCAGCATTTT	CASSPIQMNQPQHF
TRBJ2-1	.	TRBV7-2	TRBD2	TGTGCCAGCAGCAGAGGACTAGCGGGAGAGGGTGAGCAGTTCTTC	CASSRGLAGEGEQFF
TRBJ2-1	.	TRBV4-2	.	TGTGCCAGCAGCCAAGATCAGTTTGAGCAGTTCTTC	CASSQDQFEQFF
TRBJ2-1	once	TRBV5-1	TRBD1	TGCGCCAGCAGCTTGGTGGGGACAGGGTACAATGAGCAGTTCTTC	CASSLVGTGYNEQFF
TRBJ1-1	.	TRBV6-5	.	TGTGCCAGCAGTTACATCATCGCAGGGATGAACACTGAAGCTTTCTTT	CASSYIIAGMNTEAFF
TRBJ1-4	.	TRBV6-6	.	TGTGCCAGCAGTTACTCGGGGGGGGCAACTAATGAAAAACTGTTTTTT	CASSYSGGATNEKLFF
TRBJ1-4	few	TRBV10-3	.	TGTGCCATCAGTGACGGGCCCCAGGGTAGGGAAAAACTGTTTTTT	CAISDGPQGREKLFF
TRBJ1-2	few	TRBV2	.	TGTGCCAGCAGTGAAGTCCGTGGCCGTGTCGGCTACACCTTC	CASSEVRGRVGYTF
TRBJ2-2	.	TRBV11-1	TRBD2	TGTGCCAGCAGCTGGACTAGCGGGAGGGCCCGTGGGGAGCTGTTTTTT	CASSWTSGRARGELFF
TRBJ1-1	.	TRBV27	.	TGTGCCAGCATCTACAGGGCTGAAGCTTTCTTT	CASIYRAEAFF
TRBJ2-7	.	TRBV10-3	TRBD2	TGTGCCATCAGTGAGTCGGGGGGGTACGAGCAGTACTTC	CAISESGGYEQYF
TRBJ2-7	once	TRBV5-1	.	TGCGCCAGCAGCTATTTGGGTCAGGGCGAGCAGTACTTC	CASSYLGQGEQYF
TRBJ2-1	.	TRBV29-1	.	TGCAGCGCCAACTTGGGACTTAGCTCCTACAATGAGCAGTTCTTC	CSANLGLSSYNEQFF
TRBJ2-1	.	TRBV4-1	TRBD2	TGCGCCAGCAGCCACCGTCGCCTAGCGGGAGGGGAGAATGAGCAGTTCTTC	CASSHRRLAGGENEQFF
TRBJ2-2	.	TRBV4-2	TRBD2	TGTGCCAGCAGCCAAAGCGGGGTCGGGGAGCTGTTTTTT	CASSQSGVGELFF
TRBJ2-3	.	TRBV6-5	TRBD2	TGTGCCAGCAGTTATAGGGCTAGCGGGAGTCGCACGCAGTATTTT	CASSYRASGSRTQYF
TRBJ2-4	.	TRBV9	.	TGTGCCAGCAGTCAAGCCTCTATTTTAGCCAAAAACATTCAGTACTTC	CASSQASILAKNIQYF
TRBJ1-1	.	TRBV6-1	.	TGTGCCAGCAATCCGGGGTACGGCACTGAAGCTTTCTTT	CASNPGYGTEAFF
TRBJ2-1	.	TRBV27	.	TGTGCCAGCAGTTATCTAGAACCAGTTAAGCAGTTCTTC	CASSYLEPVKQFF
TRBJ2-7	.	TRBV13	.	TGTGCCAGCAGCTTAGGAAGCAAGCCCTACGAGCAGTACTTC	CASSLGSKPYEQYF
TRBJ2-2	.	TRBV4-2	TRBD2	TGTGCCAGCAGCCCCCTGCGGGAGGGCCTGGACACCGGGGAGCTGTTTTTT	CASSPLREGLDTGELFF
TRBJ2-6	.	TRBV28	.	TGTGCCAGCAGTTTAGGAGGGATCCTCTCTGGGGCCAACGTCCTGACTTTC	CASSLGGILSGANVLTF
TRBJ2-1	few	TRBV6-5	.	TGTGCCAGCAGTCTAGCAGACTACAATGAGCAGTTCTTC	CASSLADYNEQFF
TRBJ1-1	.	TRBV5-1	TRBD1	TGCGCCAGCAGCCTGGACAGGATCCTAACCCCTTCTAGGAACACTGAAGCTTTCTTT	CASSLDRILTPSRNTEAFF
TRBJ2-7	once	TRBV7-2	TRBD2	TGTGCCAGCAGCTCCGGGGGGGTCCCCTACGAGCAGTACTTC	CASSSGGVPYEQYF
TRBJ2-4	once	TRBV5-4	.	TGTGCCAGCAGCTTACCGGGAGATAACATTCAGTACTTC	CASSLPGDNIQYF